This T cell receptor (beta chain) came from a study of T cell responses to AZD1222 COVID-19 vaccine. Study at large: Recipients boosted at about 4 weeks or about 12 weeks are pooled. General study findings and limits: Spike-specific TCR repertoires showed rising breadth and depth after two AZD1222 doses. The donors showed a predominance of white British ancestry and of females, with possible underestimation of clonal diversity.

Generated by immunoSEQ multiplex PCR, the TCRdb table keeps only in-frame clones and is missing some. The data show under 60,000 clones, with about 80% seen just once and approximately 10% held by the top ten. This CDR3 is built from 14 residues. J was trimmed by 1 base and V by 10 bases; bases with no gene match: 4. Germline lookup yields CDR1 MNHEY and CDR2 SVGAGI. Concerning this clone itself: Its antigen is undetermined.

V is TRBV6-5 and J is TRBJ2-5; the match to TRBD2 covers 12 bases. The receptor's source is an adult in good health. The sample was peripheral blood, taken on day 0 of AZD1222 vaccination. CDR3 residues: CATLAGGIQETQYF. The DNA of the CDR3 is TGTGCCACCCTAGCGGGAGGGATCCAAGAGACCCAGTACTTC.